This is a list of T cell receptor beta chains from one sample in a study of metastatic and nonmetastatic thyroid tumors. TCRdb re-called the PCR reads with MiXCR. In the table there are approximately 24,000 clones, 23% of which are singletons. The sample comprised blood. These receptors were collected from a male donor with papillary thyroid cancer or a benign thyroid nodule (not recorded which). Some clones in this sample may be carry-over from other donors' samples. Each CDR3 is given with its conserved first and last residue. Fields, in order: D gene, J gene, clone size, CDR3 length, V gene, CDR3 DNA, CDR3 protein. The D gene is left open where the match is weak. Clone size, where shown, is once, few, many, or a class for clones that have expanded.

TRBD1 | TRBJ1-5 | few | 15 | TRBV19 | TGTGCCAGTAGTAACAGGGGATCTAGCAATCAGCCCCAGCATTTT | CASSNRGSSNQPQHF
TRBD2 | TRBJ2-1 | many | 15 | TRBV6-4 | TGTGCCAGCAGTGAAGCAAGCGGGAACCATCATGAGCAGTTCTTC | CASSEASGNHHEQFF
. | TRBJ2-3 | . | 15 | TRBV28 | TGTGCCAGCAGTTTAGGGGGGGCTGGCACAGATACGCAGTATTTT | CASSLGGAGTDTQYF
. | TRBJ1-1 | many | 14 | TRBV7-2 | TGTGCCAGCAGCTTGTTGGGGAACAACGCTGAAGCTTTCTTT | CASSLLGNNAEAFF
. | TRBJ2-3 | many | 11 | TRBV14 | TGTGCCAGCAGCCAAGATCGTACGCAGTATTTT | CASSQDRTQYF
TRBD2 | TRBJ2-1 | many | 19 | TRBV24-1 | TGTGCCACCAGTGATTGGGGGACTAGCGGGAGGGGCTCCTACAATGAGCAGTTCTTC | CATSDWGTSGRGSYNEQFF
. | TRBJ1-5 | . | 14 | TRBV19 | TGTGCCAGTACCTTCGCAGCAGGCAATCAGCCCCAGCATTTT | CASTFAAGNQPQHF
. | TRBJ2-1 | few | 12 | TRBV12-3/TRBV12-4 | TGTGCCAGCAGACGTCAGGAGGTAGAGCAGTTCTTC | CASRRQEVEQFF
TRBD2 | TRBJ2-7 | . | 16 | TRBV6-1 | TGTGCCAGCGGGGGACTAGCGGGAGAGTGGTCCTACGAGCAGTACTTC | CASGGLAGEWSYEQYF
. | TRBJ2-1 | . | 12 | TRBV5-1 | TGCGCCAGCAGCTTGCAGTACAATGAGCAGTTCTTC | CASSLQYNEQFF
. | TRBJ2-5 | many | 13 | TRBV28 | TGTGCCTACTCTATAGGGGGCCAAGAGACCCAGTACTTC | CAYSIGGQETQYF
. | TRBJ1-5 | many | 16 | TRBV3-1 | TGTGCCAGCAGCCCCCGCGGCCTCCAGGGGAATCAGCCCCAGCATTTT | CASSPRGLQGNQPQHF
. | TRBJ2-2 | many | 16 | TRBV20-1 | TGCAGTGCTAGTATTTTGCGGCCAGCGGGCACCGGGGAGCTGTTTTTT | CSASILRPAGTGELFF
. | TRBJ1-1 | . | 15 | TRBV6-1 | TGTGCCAGCAGTCAAGCAGCGGGTGTGAACACTGAAGCTTTCTTT | CASSQAAGVNTEAFF
. | TRBJ1-4 | . | 14 | TRBV20-1 | TGCAGTGCTATTCAGGGCCCTACTAATGAAAAACTGTTTTTT | CSAIQGPTNEKLFF
. | TRBJ1-1 | many | 13 | TRBV28 | TGTGCCAGCAGCATTACTGGAGAGACTGAAGCTTTCTTT | CASSITGETEAFF
. | TRBJ2-3 | . | 16 | TRBV18 | TGTGCCAGCTCACCACCGGTTGCGAGTAGCACAGATACGCAGTATTTT | CASSPPVASSTDTQYF
. | TRBJ1-1 | few | 13 | TRBV12-3/TRBV12-4 | TGTGCCAGCAGCTTGTTGATGAACACTGAAGCTTTCTTT | CASSLLMNTEAFF
. | TRBJ2-7 | . | 17 | TRBV5-1 | TGCGCCAGCAGCGCCATCGGGAGGGGGCGGACCTCCTACGAGCAGTACTTC | CASSAIGRGRTSYEQYF
. | TRBJ1-3 | . | 14 | TRBV5-4 | TGTGCCAGCAGCCGGGATGTGATGGGAAACACCATGTATTTT | CASSRDVMGNTMYF
. | TRBJ1-1 | few | 12 | TRBV11-2 | TGTGCCAGCAGCTCCGGACGGACTGAAGCTTTCTTT | CASSSGRTEAFF
TRBD2 | TRBJ2-5 | . | 15 | TRBV20-1 | TGCAGTGCTAGAGATGGCGGGAGTTTCTTAGAGACCCAGTACTTC | CSARDGGSFLETQYF
TRBD1 | TRBJ1-5 | few | 15 | TRBV6-1 | TGTGCCAGCAGTCGACAGGGGGAGTGGAATCAGCCCCAGCATTTT | CASSRQGEWNQPQHF